The 27 T cell receptor beta chains reported below all come from one sample, sequenced in a study of human T cells and chemical hapten exposure. One entry per CDR3 protein results from TCRdb running MiXCR on the RACE reads. Here the sample spans 80,000 to 100,000 distinct CDR3 sequences, approximately 11% being singletons. Time point indicated: pre-sensitization, week 0. Treatment indicated: therapeutic diphenylcyclopropenone sensitization with weekly scalp DPC. Sequences were derived from whole blood, sampled in connection with sensitization to the hapten diphenylcyclopropenone (DPC). The receptors shown here come from a woman aged 60-75 years with alopecia areata. Some clones in this sample may be carry-over from other donors' samples.

The chain joins TRBV5-4 to TRBJ1-3; possible D gene TRBD1, 5 bases. The V gene lost 0 bases and the J gene lost 6 bases, with 13 bases spanning the gap. Per germline, CDR1 SGHNT and CDR2 YYREEE (reference sequence). The CDR3 has 15 residues. The CDR3 DNA reads TGTGCCAGCAGCTTGGTGGGGGGAGCTGAAAACACCATATATTTT. Translation gives CASSLVGGAENTIYF.

Ten or more counts support this clonotype. The chain combines TRBV5-5 with TRBJ1-1; D unresolved. V lost 0 bases to trimming and J lost 4 bases, with 10 bases between them. This CDR3 is 14 amino acids long. CDR1 SGHKS and CDR2 YYEKEE come from the germline V gene (reference sequence). The CDR3 sequence: CASSLAEHGTEAFF. The CDR3 DNA follows: TGTGCCAGCAGCTTGGCCGAACACGGCACTGAAGCTTTCTTT.

V usage is TRBV29-1 and J usage is TRBJ2-7; 8 nucleotides match TRBD2. The V gene's germline CDR1 is SQVTM and CDR2 ANQGSEA. Trimming cost V 2 bases and J 5 bases; bases outside gene matches: 5. This CDR3 is built from 13 residues. CDR3 sequence (DNA): TGCAGCGTTGAACGGGGGGGCGTAAACGAGCAGTACTTC. This gives the protein CSVERGGVNEQYF.

This clonotype was seen only a few times. The gene calls are TRBV18 and TRBJ1-4, with D hard to call. This CDR3 is 15 amino acids long. The germline CDR1 and CDR2 sequences are KGHSH and LQKENI. Trimming shortened V by 0 bases and J by 5 bases, and 10 bases separated the two germline ends. Here the CDR3 DNA reads TGTGCCAGCTCACCACCATTACCCTCAAATGAAAAACTGTTTTTT. Its translation is CASSPPLPSNEKLFF.

This clonotype has at least ten counts. V and J are TRBV20-1 and TRBJ1-4, with D possibly being TRBD1 (5 bases). Germline CDR1 and CDR2: DFQATT and SNEGSKA (reference sequence). V lost 5 bases and J 7 bases, leaving 23 bases between the germline ends. The CDR3 extends over 16 amino acids. CDR3 nucleotides: TGCAGTGCTTGGGGGGTCGGGACCAATGTCGGTGAAAAACTGTTTTTT. Its translation: CSAWGVGTNVGEKLFF.

The table lists this clonotype with many counts. The chain couples TRBV13 to TRBJ1-2, with D possibly TRBD1 on 5 matching bases. Germline CDR1 and CDR2: PRHDT and FYEKMQ (reference sequence). The CDR3 sequence is 12 residues long. V gave up 6 bases and J gave up 0 bases, with 5 bases separating them. The CDR3 protein is CASRGANYGYTF. The DNA for the CDR3 is TGTGCCAGCAGGGGGGCTAACTATGGCTACACCTTC.

The chain employs TRBV6-1 and TRBJ2-3; TRBD2 matches at 13 bases. V lost 6 bases to trimming and J lost 4 bases; unmatched junction nucleotides: 7. Germline-derived CDR1 and CDR2 are MNHNS and SASEGT. This CDR3 comprises 16 residues. The CDR3 reads CASSPGTSGEADTQYF. The CDR3 DNA reads TGTGCCAGCAGCCCCGGGACTAGCGGGGAGGCAGATACGCAGTATTTT.

The genes are TRBV6-2 or TRBV6-3 and TRBJ1-6; D unclear. This CDR3 spans 14 amino acids. Germline V gene lookup returns CDR1 MNHEY and CDR2 SVGEGT. Trimming pared 8 bases from V and 14 bases from J, leaving 22 bases between. CDR3 sequence reads: CASSLGRNNLALHF. CDR3 in DNA: TGTGCCAGCTCTTTGGGCAGAAATAATTTGGCCCTCCACTTT.

This clonotype was counted many times. This chain connects TRBV20-1 to TRBJ2-2; D is perhaps TRBD1 or TRBD2 (5 bases each). CDR3 length: 15 amino acids. CDR1 and CDR2 (germline): DFQATT, SNEGSKA (reference sequence). V lost 6 bases and J 1 base, leaving 15 bases between the germline ends. The CDR3 spells CSAARAGLNTGELFF. CDR3 sequence (DNA): TGCAGTGCAGCGAGGGCAGGGCTGAACACCGGGGAGCTGTTTTTT.

Many counts were recorded for this clonotype. The chain uses TRBV28 and TRBJ2-1; D gene ambiguous. The CDR3 has 15 amino acids. Deletions cut 7 bases from V and 0 bases from J, with 13 bases between. The V gene's germline CDR1 is MDHEN and CDR2 SYDVKM. The CDR3 nucleotides are TGTGCCAGCACACACTTCGGCCCCTCCTACAATGAGCAGTTCTTC. This sequence encodes CASTHFGPSYNEQFF.

The chain links TRBV7-2 to TRBJ1-1, with D unclear. Per germline, CDR1 SGHTA and CDR2 FQGNSA. This CDR3 has 15 amino acids. Trimming left V 5 bases short and J 4 bases short, with 17 bases between. CDR3 nucleotide sequence: TGTGCCAGCAGCCCCTACATACCTCCGGGCACTGAAGCTTTCTTT. Residues: CASSPYIPPGTEAFF.

There are a few counts of this clonotype. The CDR3 nucleotides are TGTGCCAGTAGTACCCTGGACAGGGGGCGAGGTCTCGGCTACACCTTC. This translates into CASSTLDRGRGLGYTF. J is TRBJ1-2 and V is TRBV19, with 11 nucleotides matching TRBD1. J was trimmed by 8 bases and V by 4 bases; bases with no gene match: 12. Germline V gene lookup returns CDR1 LNHDA and CDR2 SQIVND (reference sequence). This CDR3 has 16 amino acids.

The V gene is TRBV24-1, the J gene TRBJ1-1; TRBD1 aligns across 10 bases. Germline loops: CDR1 KGHDR, CDR2 SFDVKD. Trimming removed 10 bases from V and 6 bases from J; junction bases left unmatched: 7. The CDR3 is made up of 13 amino acids. The CDR3 nucleotides read TGTGCCACTACCCCGGGACAGGGGTCTGAAGCTTTCTTT. Protein sequence: CATTPGQGSEAFF.

This clonotype was counted ten times or more. V usage is TRBV29-1 and J usage is TRBJ2-3; TRBD2 aligns across 9 bases. CDR1 SQVTM and CDR2 ANQGSEA come from the germline V gene. CDR3 size: 14 residues. V dropped 3 bases and J dropped 1; count of bases not matched to a gene: 2. CDR3: CSVDPSGGTDTQYF. CDR3 nucleotides: TGCAGCGTTGATCCTAGCGGGGGCACAGATACGCAGTATTTT.

This clonotype occurred a few times. This rearrangement joins TRBV5-1 to TRBJ2-5, with TRBD1 matching 8 bases. V shed 3 bases and J 5 bases; nucleotides not matched to a gene: 9. Germline CDR1 is SGHRS and CDR2 is YFSETQ. The CDR3 contains 15 residues. The CDR3 nucleotides read TGCGCCAGCAGCTCTCAGACAGGGGCTGGTGAGACCCAGTACTTC. Its translation is CASSSQTGAGETQYF.

There are a few counts of this clonotype. This rearrangement joins TRBV6-6 to TRBJ2-5; D call uncertain. Looked up from germline, CDR1 is MNHNY and CDR2 is SVGAGI (reference sequence). V was pared by 6 bases and J by 4 bases, with 12 bases between. The CDR3 runs to 13 residues. CDR3 loop: CASRTRLAETQYF. CDR3 coding DNA: TGTGCCAGCAGAACAAGACTGGCAGAGACCCAGTACTTC.

In its sample, this clonotype was seen a few times. In nucleotides, the CDR3 is TGTGCCAGCAAGGGACCGATCACAGATACGCAGTATTTT. Translated, it gives CASKGPITDTQYF. This chain connects TRBV11-1 to TRBJ2-3; the D gene could be TRBD1 or TRBD2 (5 bases each). Germline CDR1 and CDR2: SGHAT and FQDESV (reference sequence). V was trimmed by 7 bases and J by 2 bases, leaving 10 bases between them. CDR3 length: 13 amino acids.

The chain uses TRBV5-6 and TRBJ2-3; 7 bases line up with TRBD2. Per the germline V gene, CDR1 is SGHDT and CDR2 is YYEEEE. The CDR3 runs 15 residues. The J segment lost 3 bases and the V segment lost 6 bases, leaving 10 bases of the junction unmatched. CDR3 loop: CASTPGLGGTDTQYF. In nucleotides, the CDR3 is TGTGCCAGCACCCCCGGACTAGGAGGAACAGATACGCAGTATTTT.

This clonotype has just a few counts. The V gene is TRBV2, the J gene TRBJ2-3, with TRBD2 identical over 12 bases. Germline CDR1 reads SNHLY; CDR2 reads FYNNEI. The CDR3 has 15 residues. The V segment lost 6 bases and the J segment 4 bases; nucleotides outside the gene matches: 5. The CDR3 nucleotides read TGTGCCAGCAGGGAGGGACTAGCGGGCGCAGATACGCAGTATTTT. Protein: CASREGLAGADTQYF.

At least ten counts were recorded for this clonotype. The chain joins TRBV4-1 to TRBJ2-7; tentative D call: TRBD2 (5 bases). The length of the CDR3 is 16 residues. V shed 0 bases and J shed 3 bases, with 15 bases lying between them. CDR1 and CDR2 from the germline V gene are MGHRA and YSYEKL. The CDR3 sequence is CASSQDSGNGYYEQYF. DNA for the CDR3: TGCGCCAGCAGCCAAGATTCGGGAAACGGCTACTACGAGCAGTACTTC.

This clonotype was recorded only once. The chain employs TRBV5-1 and TRBJ2-5; no firm D call. From germline, CDR1 is SGHRS and CDR2 YFSETQ. The CDR3 is made up of 11 amino acids. Between the trimmed V and J ends, which lost 4 bases and 1 base, there was a span of 2 bases. The CDR3 region has the DNA TGCGCCAGCAGCGCCCAAGAGACCCAGTACTTC. Translating gives CASSAQETQYF.

This clonotype came up many times. The chain has TRBV3-1 and TRBJ1-5; D not resolved. The germline V gene has CDR1 LGHDT and CDR2 YNNKEL (reference sequence). The CDR3 contains 12 residues. Trimming pared 3 bases from V and 7 bases from J, leaving 7 bases between. The CDR3 loop reads CASSHGDQPQHF. Written as DNA, the CDR3 is TGTGCCAGCAGCCACGGAGACCAGCCCCAGCATTTT. Using reference TRBV3-1 and TRBJ1-5 for the parts outside the CDR3, the full variable domain is DTAVSQTPKYLVTQMGNDKSIKCEQNLGHDTMYWYKQDSKKFLKIMFSYNNKELIINETVPNRFSPKSPDKAHLNLHINSLELGDSAVYFCASSHGDQPQHFGDGTRLSIL.

This clonotype has more than one count but fewer than ten. The chain couples TRBV12-3 or TRBV12-4 to TRBJ1-2; 8 positions match TRBD1. This CDR3 has 15 amino acids. J was trimmed by 7 bases and V by 6 bases; bases with no gene match: 13. CDR3 nucleotide sequence: TGTGCCAGCAGCTTCCGAGCCTCAGGGGGCACTGGCTACACCTTC. Residues: CASSFRASGGTGYTF.

This clonotype has only a few counts. This chain links TRBV6-1 with TRBJ1-2; 10 positions agree with TRBD1. There are 15 residues in the CDR3. The germline CDR1 and CDR2 sequences are MNHNS and SASEGT. V was clipped by 6 bases and J by 4 bases; unmatched bases: 8. As DNA, the CDR3 is TGTGCCAGCAGGTCAGGGACAGGGGTGATCTATGGCTACACCTTC. Amino acid sequence: CASRSGTGVIYGYTF.

Many counts were recorded for this clonotype. J is TRBJ1-1 and V is TRBV29-1; no clear D gene. CDR1 is SQVTM and CDR2 is ANQGSEA in the germline V gene. V lost 4 bases and J 0 bases, leaving 12 bases between the germline ends. There are 14 residues in the CDR3. Written as DNA, the CDR3 is TGCAGCGTTGGCGGCCTAACCTTGAACACTGAAGCTTTCTTT. It yields the protein CSVGGLTLNTEAFF.

This clonotype was observed a single time. The CDR3 carries no conserved terminal phenylalanine or tryptophan, so it likely arises from a read error. This chain connects TRBV24-1 to TRBJ2-2, with 10 bases matching TRBD1. The CDR3 loop spans 19 amino acids. J lost 2 bases, V lost 2 bases, and 10 bases had no gene match. The germline V gene encodes CDR1 KGHDR and CDR2 SFDVKD. The CDR3 sequence: CATSDWGQGQVQNTGELFS. The CDR3 nucleotides are TGTGCCACCAGTGATTGGGGACAGGGGCAAGTTCAAAACACCGGGGAGCTGTTTTCT.

This clonotype appeared many times. The V and J genes are TRBV18 and TRBJ1-1; TRBD1 matches at 10 bases. CDR1 is KGHSH, CDR2 LQKENI, per germline. The junction had 5 bases not matched to a gene; V was cut back by 3 bases and J by 1 base. The CDR3 is 16 amino acids. The DNA for the CDR3 is TGTGCCAGCTCACCGACGTGGGACAGGGGGAACACTGAAGCTTTCTTT. This gives the protein CASSPTWDRGNTEAFF.